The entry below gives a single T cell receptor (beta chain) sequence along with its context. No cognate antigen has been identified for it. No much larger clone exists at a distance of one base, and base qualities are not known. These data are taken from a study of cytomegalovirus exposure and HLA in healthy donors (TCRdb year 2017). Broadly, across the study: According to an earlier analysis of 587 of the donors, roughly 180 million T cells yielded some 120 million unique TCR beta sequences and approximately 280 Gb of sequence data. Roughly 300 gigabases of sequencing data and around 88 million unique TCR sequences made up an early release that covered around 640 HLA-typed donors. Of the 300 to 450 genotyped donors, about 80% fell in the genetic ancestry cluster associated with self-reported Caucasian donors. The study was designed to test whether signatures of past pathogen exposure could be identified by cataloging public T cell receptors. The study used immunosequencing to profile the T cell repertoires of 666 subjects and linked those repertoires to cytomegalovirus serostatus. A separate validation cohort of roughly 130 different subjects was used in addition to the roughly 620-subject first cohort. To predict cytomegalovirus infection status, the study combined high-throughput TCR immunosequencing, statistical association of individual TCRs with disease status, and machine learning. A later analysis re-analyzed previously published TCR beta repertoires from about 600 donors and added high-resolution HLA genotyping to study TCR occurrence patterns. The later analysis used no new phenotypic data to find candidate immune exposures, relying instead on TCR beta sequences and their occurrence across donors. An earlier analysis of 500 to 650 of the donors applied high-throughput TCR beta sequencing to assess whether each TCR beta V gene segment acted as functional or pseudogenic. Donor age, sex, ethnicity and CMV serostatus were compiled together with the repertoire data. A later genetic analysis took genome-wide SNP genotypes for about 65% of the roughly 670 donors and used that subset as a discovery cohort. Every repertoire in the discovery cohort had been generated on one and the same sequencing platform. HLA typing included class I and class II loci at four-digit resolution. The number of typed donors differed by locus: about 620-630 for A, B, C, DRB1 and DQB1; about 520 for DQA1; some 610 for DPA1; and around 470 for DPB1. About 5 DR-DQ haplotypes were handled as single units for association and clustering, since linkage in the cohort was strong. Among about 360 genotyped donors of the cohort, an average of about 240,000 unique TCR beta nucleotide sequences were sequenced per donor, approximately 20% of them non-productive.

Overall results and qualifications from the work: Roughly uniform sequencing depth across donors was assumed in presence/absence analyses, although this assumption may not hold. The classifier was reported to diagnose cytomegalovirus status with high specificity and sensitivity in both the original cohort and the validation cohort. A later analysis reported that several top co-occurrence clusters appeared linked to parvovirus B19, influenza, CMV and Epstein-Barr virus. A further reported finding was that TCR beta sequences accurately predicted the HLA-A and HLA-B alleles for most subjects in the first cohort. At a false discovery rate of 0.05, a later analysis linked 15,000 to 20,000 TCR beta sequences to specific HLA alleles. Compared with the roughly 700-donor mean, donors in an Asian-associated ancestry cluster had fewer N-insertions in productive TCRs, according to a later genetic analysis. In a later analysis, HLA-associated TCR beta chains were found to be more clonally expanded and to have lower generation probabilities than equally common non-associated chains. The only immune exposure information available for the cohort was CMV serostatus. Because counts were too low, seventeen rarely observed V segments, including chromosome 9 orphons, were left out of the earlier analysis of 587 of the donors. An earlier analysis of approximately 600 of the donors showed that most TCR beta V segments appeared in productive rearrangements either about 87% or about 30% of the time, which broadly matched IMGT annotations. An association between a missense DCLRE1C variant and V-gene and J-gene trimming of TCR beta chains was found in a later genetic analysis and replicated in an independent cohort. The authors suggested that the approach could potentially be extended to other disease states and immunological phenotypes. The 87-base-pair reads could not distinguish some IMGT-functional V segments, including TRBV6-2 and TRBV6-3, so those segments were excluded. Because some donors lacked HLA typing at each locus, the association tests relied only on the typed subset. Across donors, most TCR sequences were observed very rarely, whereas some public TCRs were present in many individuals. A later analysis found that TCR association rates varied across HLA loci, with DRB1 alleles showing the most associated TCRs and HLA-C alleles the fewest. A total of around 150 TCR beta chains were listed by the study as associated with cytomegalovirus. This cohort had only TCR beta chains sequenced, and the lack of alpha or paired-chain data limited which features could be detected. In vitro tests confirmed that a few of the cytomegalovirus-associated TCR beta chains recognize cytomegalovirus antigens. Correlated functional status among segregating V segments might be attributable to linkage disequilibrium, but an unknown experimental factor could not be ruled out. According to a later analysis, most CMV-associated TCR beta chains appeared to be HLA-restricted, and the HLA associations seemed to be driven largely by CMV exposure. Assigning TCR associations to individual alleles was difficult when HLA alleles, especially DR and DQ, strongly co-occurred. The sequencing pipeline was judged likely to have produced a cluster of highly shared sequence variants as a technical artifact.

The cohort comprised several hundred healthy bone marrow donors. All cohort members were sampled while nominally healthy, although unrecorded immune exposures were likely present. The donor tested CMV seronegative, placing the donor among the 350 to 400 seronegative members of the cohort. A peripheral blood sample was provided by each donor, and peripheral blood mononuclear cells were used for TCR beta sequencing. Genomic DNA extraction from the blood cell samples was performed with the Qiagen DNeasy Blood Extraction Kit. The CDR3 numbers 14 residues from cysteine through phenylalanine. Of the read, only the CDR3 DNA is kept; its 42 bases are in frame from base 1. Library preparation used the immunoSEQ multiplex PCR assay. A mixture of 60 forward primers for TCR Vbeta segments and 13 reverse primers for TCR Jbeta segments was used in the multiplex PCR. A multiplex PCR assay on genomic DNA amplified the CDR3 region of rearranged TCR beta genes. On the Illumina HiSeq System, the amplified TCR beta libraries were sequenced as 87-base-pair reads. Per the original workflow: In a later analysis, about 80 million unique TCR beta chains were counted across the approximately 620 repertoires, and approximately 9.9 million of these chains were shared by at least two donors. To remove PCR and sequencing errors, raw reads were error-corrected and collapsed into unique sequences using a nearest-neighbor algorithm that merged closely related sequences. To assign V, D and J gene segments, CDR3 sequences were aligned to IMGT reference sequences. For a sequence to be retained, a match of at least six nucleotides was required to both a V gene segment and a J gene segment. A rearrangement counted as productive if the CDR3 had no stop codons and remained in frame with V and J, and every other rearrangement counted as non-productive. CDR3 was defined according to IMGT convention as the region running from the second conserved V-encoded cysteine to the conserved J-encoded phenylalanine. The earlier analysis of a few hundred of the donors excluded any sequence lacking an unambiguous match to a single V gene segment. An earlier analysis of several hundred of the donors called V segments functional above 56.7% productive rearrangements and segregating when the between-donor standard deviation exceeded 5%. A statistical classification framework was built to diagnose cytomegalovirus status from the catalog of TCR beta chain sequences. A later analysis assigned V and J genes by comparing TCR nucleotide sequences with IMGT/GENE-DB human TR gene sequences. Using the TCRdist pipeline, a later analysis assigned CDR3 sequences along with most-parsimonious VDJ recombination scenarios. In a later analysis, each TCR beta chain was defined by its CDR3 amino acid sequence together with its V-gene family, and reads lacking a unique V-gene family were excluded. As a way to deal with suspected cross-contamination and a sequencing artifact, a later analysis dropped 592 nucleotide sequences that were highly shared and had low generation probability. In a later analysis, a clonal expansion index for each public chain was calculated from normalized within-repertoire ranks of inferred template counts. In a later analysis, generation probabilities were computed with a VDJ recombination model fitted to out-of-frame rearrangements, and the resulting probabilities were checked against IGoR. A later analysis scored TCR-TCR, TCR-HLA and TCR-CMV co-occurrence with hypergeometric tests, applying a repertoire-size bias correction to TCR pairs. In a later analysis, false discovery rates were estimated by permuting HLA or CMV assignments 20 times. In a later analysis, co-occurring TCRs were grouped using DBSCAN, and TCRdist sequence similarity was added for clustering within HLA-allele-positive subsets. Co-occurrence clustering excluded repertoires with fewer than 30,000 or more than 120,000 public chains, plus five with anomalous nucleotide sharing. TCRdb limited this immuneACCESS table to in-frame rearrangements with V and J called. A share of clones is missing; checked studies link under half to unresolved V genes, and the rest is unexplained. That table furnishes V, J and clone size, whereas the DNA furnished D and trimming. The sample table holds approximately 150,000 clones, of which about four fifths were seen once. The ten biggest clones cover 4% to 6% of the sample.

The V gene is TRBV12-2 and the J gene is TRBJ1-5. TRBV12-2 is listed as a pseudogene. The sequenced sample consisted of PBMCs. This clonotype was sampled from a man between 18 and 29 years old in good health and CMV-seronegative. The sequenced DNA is TGTGCAAGTCGAGAGGGTAGATATAATCAGCCCCAGCATTTT. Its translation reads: CASREGRYNQPQHF.